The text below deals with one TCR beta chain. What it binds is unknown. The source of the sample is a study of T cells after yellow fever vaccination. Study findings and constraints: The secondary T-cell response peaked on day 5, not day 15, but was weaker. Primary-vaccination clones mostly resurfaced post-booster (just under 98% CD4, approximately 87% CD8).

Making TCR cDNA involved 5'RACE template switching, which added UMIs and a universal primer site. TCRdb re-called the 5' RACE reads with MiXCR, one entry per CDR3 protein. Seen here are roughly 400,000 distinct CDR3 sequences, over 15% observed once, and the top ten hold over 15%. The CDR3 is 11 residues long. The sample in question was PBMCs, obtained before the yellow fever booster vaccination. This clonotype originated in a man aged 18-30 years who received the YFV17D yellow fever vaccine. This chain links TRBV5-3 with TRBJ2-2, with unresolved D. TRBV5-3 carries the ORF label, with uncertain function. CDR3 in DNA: TGTTCAGAGAATGTGACCGGGGAGCTGTTTTTT. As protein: CSENVTGELFF.